This T cell receptor (beta chain) was sequenced for a study of technical replicates of blood from a few donors. Here immunoSEQ multiplex PCR was the method, and the copy in TCRdb shows in-frame clones only, minus some. The sample contains more than 90,000 clones, 96% of which appear only once. In germline, CDR1 is LNHNV, CDR2 YYDKDF (reference sequence). The CDR3 consists of 13 residues. Trimming took 1 base from V and 3 from J, leaving 4 bases between them. This chain uses TRBV15 with TRBJ1-5; D remains ambiguous. The clonotype originates from a human donor in good health. The sequenced material came from T cells isolated from PBMCs. The CDR3 is CATSRVANQPQHF. For the CDR3, the DNA is TGTGCCACCAGCAGAGTGGCCAATCAGCCCCAGCATTTT.